Here is one T cell receptor (beta chain) with its context. This sample stems from a study of OX40 agonist ivuxolimab in advanced cancers. Background on the study: With a range of 23 to 79, age averaged 60 years, and nearly 85% were male. Three patients responded partially, comprising one with hepatocellular carcinoma and two with cutaneous melanoma.

Autoimmune disease history or systemic immunosuppression meant exclusion. The repertoire was sequenced with immunoSEQ multiplex PCR; TCRdb's copy has only in-frame clones and lacks some. The data contain more than 45,000 clones, almost 85% of them singletons. V shed 4 bases and J shed 7 bases, with 15 bases lying between them. The CDR3 is made up of 14 amino acids. Germline CDR1 is SGHDT and CDR2 is YYEEEE. The clonotype originates from an adult with an advanced solid tumor such as melanoma, head and neck, liver or kidney cancer. The chain is built from TRBV5-6 and TRBJ2-1, with D tentatively TRBD1 or TRBD2 (6 bases each). Sequenced material: CD4+ or CD8+ T cells sorted from blood, taken in a trial of the OX40 agonist ivuxolimab. In DNA, the CDR3 is TGTGCCAGCAGCCGAGGGGGGCAAGGGAATGAGCAGTTCTTC. Amino acid sequence: CASSRGGQGNEQFF.